Below, one TCR beta chain is given with its context. What it binds is unknown. This entry belongs to a study of T cell responses to AZD1222 COVID-19 vaccine. Study-wide points: With dominance at 160-218 and 743-854, vaccine-associated CD4 TCRs spanned spike. Reportedly, nearly half of unique spike TCRs recognized epitopes outside B.1.351/B.1.1.7 mutations. A rise in Spike-specific TCR breadth and depth followed two AZD1222 doses.

TCRdb's table, derived via immunoSEQ multiplex PCR, lists solely in-frame clones and lacks some. The table lists 90,000 to 120,000 clones, about nine tenths of them singletons. This receptor was obtained from an adult in good health. The source was peripheral blood, collected on day 0 of AZD1222 vaccination.

CDR3 DNA sequence: TGCGCCAGCAGCTCCTCGACCCAGGCCCAATTTAGAGGCAACTATGGCTACACCTTC. Residues: CASSSSTQAQFRGNYGYTF. The rearrangement joins TRBV5-1 to TRBJ1-2; D gene unclear. Germline V lookup: CDR1 SGHRS, CDR2 YFSETQ. V was trimmed by 3 bases and J by 2 bases, leaving 26 bases between them. The CDR3 has 19 amino acids.